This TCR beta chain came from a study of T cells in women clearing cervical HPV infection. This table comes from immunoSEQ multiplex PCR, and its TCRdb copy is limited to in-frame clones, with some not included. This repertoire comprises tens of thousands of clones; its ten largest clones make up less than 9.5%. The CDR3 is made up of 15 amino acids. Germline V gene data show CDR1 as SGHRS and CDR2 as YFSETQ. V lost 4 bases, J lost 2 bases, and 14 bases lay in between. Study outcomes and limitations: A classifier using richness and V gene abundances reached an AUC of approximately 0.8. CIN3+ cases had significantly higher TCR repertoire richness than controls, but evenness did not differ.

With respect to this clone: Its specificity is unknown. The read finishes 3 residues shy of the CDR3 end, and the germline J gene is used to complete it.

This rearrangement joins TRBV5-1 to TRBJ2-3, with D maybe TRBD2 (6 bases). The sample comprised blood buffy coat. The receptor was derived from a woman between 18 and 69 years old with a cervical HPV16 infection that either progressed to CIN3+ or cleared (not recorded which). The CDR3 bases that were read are TGCGCCAGCAGCCGTGCTAGCGACTTCACAGATACG. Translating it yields CASSRASDFTDT. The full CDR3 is CASSRASDFTDTQYF.